This T cell receptor beta chain originates from a study of shared clonotypes between healthy human individuals. Study results and limitations: Clonotypes that were shared across a handful of donors made up around 4.6% of naive CD4 clonotypes.

Trimming left V 0 bases short and J 3 bases short, with 9 bases between. Germline V gene data show CDR1 as SGHTA and CDR2 as FQGNSA. The CDR3 extends over 14 amino acids. This clone was detected a few times. Antigen: not known. The table came from immunoSEQ multiplex PCR; TCRdb's copy has only in-frame clones and leaves some out. The table has about 2.3 million clones, about nine tenths seen once. CD4+ cell separation produced CD45RA+ naive and CD45RA-negative memory subsets. V gene TRBV7-2 combines with J gene TRBJ2-7; unclear D gene. Sequenced: naive CD4+ T cells from PBMCs. Subset of the sample: CD45RA+ positively selected. The source of this sequence is a man in his late teens or twenties in good health. Some clones in this sample may be carry-over from other donors' samples. The DNA for the CDR3 is TGTGCCAGCAGCTTAGCGGTGGCTAGCTACGAGCAGTACTTC. This gives the protein CASSLAVASYEQYF.